This TCR beta chain was obtained from a study of blood T cell repertoires in COVID-19. Background on the study: Acute and convalescent COVID-19 specimens originated in the United States, Italy and Spain. T cells, B-cell-depleted T cells, or PBMCs supplied cDNA or gDNA.

In the original workflow: For nucleated cells, counts were estimated from reference gene primer amplification. Produced via immunoSEQ multiplex PCR; TCRdb's table is partial and in-frame only. The DNA was the basis for D and trimming; V, J and clone size are from that table. The sample holds tens of thousands of clones, about 80% seen once. V lost 0 bases to trimming and J lost 0 bases; unmatched junction nucleotides: 8. Germline V gene data show CDR1 as MNHEY and CDR2 as SMNVEV (reference sequence). This CDR3 contains 19 residues. Enrolled during active infection, Seattle patients were then followed longitudinally.

This TCR came from an elderly man with COVID-19, enrolled during active disease. The chain links TRBV27 to TRBJ2-6; 7 bases line up with TRBD1. Sequencing used peripheral blood. Here the CDR3 DNA reads TGTGCCAGCAGTTTATCGTCCACAGGGGTACCCTCTGGGGCCAACGTCCTGACTTTC. Translating gives CASSLSSTGVPSGANVLTF.